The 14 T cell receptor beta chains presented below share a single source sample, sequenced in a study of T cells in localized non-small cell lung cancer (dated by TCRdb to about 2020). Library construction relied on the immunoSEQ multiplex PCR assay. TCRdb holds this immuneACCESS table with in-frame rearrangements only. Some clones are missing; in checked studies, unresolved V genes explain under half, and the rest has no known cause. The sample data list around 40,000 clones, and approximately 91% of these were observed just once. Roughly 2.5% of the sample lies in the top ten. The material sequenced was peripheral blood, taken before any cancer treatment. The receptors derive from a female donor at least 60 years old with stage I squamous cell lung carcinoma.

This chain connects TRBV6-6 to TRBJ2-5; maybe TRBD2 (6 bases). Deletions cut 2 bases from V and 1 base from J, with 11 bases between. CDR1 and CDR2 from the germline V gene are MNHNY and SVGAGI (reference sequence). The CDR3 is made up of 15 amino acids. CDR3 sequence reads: CASSYSLGGQETQYF. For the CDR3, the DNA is TGTGCCAGCAGTTACAGTTTGGGGGGCCAAGAGACCCAGTACTTC.

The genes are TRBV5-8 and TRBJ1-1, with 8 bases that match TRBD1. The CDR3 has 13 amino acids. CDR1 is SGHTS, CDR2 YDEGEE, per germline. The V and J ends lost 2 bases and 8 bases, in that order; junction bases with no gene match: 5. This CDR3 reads CASSLPRGREAFF. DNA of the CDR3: TGTGCCAGCAGCTTACCCAGGGGGCGAGAAGCTTTCTTT.

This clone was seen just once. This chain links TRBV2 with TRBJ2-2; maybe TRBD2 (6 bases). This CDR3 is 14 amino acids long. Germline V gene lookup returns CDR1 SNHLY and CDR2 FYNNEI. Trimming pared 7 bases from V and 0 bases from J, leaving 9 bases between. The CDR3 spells CASKGTSNTGELFF. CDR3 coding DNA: TGTGCCAGCAAGGGGACTTCGAACACCGGGGAGCTGTTTTTT.

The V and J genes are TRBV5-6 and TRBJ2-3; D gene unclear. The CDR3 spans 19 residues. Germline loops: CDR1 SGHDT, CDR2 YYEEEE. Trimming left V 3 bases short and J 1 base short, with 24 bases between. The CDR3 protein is CASSSRYLRLGPGTDTQYF. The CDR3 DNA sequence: TGTGCCAGCAGCTCCCGCTACCTTCGGCTAGGTCCGGGCACAGATACGCAGTATTTT.

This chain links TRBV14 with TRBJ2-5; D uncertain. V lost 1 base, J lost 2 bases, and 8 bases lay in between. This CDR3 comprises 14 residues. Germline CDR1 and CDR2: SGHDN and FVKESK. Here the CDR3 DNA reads TGTGCCAGCAGCCAAGTAGGATTACAAGAGACCCAGTACTTC. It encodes CASSQVGLQETQYF.

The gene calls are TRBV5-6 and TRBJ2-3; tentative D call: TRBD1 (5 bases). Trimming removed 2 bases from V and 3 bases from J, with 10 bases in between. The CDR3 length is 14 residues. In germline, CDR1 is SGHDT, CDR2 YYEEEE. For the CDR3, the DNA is TGTGCCAGCAGCTTCAGGGAAGGGACAGATACGCAGTATTTT. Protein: CASSFREGTDTQYF.

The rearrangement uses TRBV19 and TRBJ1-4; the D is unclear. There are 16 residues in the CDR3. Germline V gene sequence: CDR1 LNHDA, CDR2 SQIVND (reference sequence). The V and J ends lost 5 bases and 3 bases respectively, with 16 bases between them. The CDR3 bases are TGTGCCAGTAGTTTTAAGAGGGTCCAGGCTAATGAAAAACTGTTTTTT. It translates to CASSFKRVQANEKLFF.

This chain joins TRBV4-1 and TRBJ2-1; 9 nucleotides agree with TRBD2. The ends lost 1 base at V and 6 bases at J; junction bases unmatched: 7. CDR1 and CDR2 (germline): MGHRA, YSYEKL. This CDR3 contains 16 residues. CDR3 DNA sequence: TGCGCCAGCAGCCAAGGGATCCTAGCGGGGTCCAATGAGCAGTTCTTC. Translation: CASSQGILAGSNEQFF.

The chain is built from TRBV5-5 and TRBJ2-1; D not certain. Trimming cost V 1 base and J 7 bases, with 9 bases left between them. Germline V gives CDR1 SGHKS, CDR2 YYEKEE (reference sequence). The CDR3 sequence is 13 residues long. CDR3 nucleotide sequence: TGTGCCAGCAGCTTGCGCCTAGTGAATGAGCAGTTCTTC. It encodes CASSLRLVNEQFF.

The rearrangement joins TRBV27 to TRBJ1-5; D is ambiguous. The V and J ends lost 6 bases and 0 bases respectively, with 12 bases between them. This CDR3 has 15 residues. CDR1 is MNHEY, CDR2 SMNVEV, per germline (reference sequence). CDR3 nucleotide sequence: TGTGCCAGCAGGGACGGAAAAGTTAGCAATCAGCCCCAGCATTTT. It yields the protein CASRDGKVSNQPQHF.

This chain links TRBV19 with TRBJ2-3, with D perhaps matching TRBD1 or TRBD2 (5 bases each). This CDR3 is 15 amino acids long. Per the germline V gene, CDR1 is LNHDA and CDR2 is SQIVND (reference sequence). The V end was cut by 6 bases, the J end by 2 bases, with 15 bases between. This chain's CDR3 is CASSRRGPNTDTQYF. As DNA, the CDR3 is TGTGCCAGTAGCCGCCGGGGACCGAACACAGATACGCAGTATTTT.

CDR3 in amino acids: CASSLGILAGDHNEQFF. DNA of the CDR3: TGTGCCAGCAGCTTAGGTATCCTAGCGGGAGATCACAATGAGCAGTTCTTC. The rearrangement links TRBV7-9 to TRBJ2-1; TRBD2 matches 10 bases. The CDR3 contains 17 residues. Germline V gene lookup returns CDR1 SEHNR and CDR2 FQNEAQ (reference sequence). J lost 5 bases, V lost 1 base, and 8 bases had no gene match.

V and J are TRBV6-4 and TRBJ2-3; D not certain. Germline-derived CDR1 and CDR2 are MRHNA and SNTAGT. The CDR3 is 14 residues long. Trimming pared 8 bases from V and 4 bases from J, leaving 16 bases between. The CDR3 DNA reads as TGTGCCAGCTCAGTTGAGGTCGGCCCAGATACGCAGTATTTT. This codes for CASSVEVGPDTQYF.

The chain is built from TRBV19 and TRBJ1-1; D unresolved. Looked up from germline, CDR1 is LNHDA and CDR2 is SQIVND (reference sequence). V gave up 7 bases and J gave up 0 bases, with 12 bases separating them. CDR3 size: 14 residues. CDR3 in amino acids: CASTFTEMNTEAFF. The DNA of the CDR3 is TGTGCCAGTACCTTTACAGAGATGAACACTGAAGCTTTCTTT.